Shown below are 27 T cell receptor beta chains from a single sample sequenced in a study of Graves' ophthalmopathy and Graves' hyperthyroidism (dated 2018 in TCRdb). Sequenced using an Illumina HiSeq 2000. For repertoire sequencing, the TCR beta CDR3 regions were amplified from RNA transcripts. The first round was an RT-PCR using HTBI primers with the Qiagen OneStep RT-PCR kit, and this first round was followed by a second-round multiplex PCR, then size selection and purification. TCRdb reprocessed the public reads (quality trimming at Q25 with fastp, clone calling with MiXCR) and kept in-frame beta chains. Records with the same CDR3 protein are collapsed into one entry carrying the most frequent genes and DNA. A total of roughly 400,000 distinct CDR3 sequences appear in this sample, roughly 15% of them only once. Approximately 7% of the sample is taken by the ten largest. The specimen sequenced was peripheral blood. These receptors were taken from a woman under 30 with stable Graves' hyperthyroidism. Donor details come from another sample of the same person, matched by shared clones.

This clonotype was picked up many times. The chain recombines TRBV5-1 with TRBJ2-5; D uncertain. There are 13 residues in the CDR3. Germline loops: CDR1 SGHRS, CDR2 YFSETQ. Trimming shortened V by 1 base and J by 0 bases, and 4 bases separated the two germline ends. For the CDR3, the DNA is TGCGCCAGCAGCTTGCCAGACCAAGAGACCCAGTACTTC. This codes for CASSLPDQETQYF.

The chain has TRBV12-3 or TRBV12-4 and TRBJ2-2; perhaps TRBD2 as D (5 bases). V shed 7 bases and J shed 7 bases, with 13 bases lying between them. This CDR3 contains 13 residues. The CDR3, as DNA: TGTGCCAGCAATCACGCCGGGGACGGGGAGCTGTTTTTT. Translating gives CASNHAGDGELFF.

This clonotype showed up many times. The V call is TRBV6-1, the J call TRBJ2-7; D may match TRBD1 or TRBD2 (5 bases each). This CDR3 has 13 residues. Per the germline V gene, CDR1 is MNHNS and CDR2 is SASEGT. V lost 7 bases, J lost 7 bases, and 17 bases lay in between. The CDR3: CASKGPPFGEQYF. For the CDR3, the DNA is TGTGCCAGCAAGGGACCCCCCTTCGGGGAGCAGTACTTC.

This clonotype was observed at least ten times. The V gene is TRBV18, the J gene TRBJ1-3; the D gene is possibly TRBD1 (6 bases). The V and J ends lost 3 bases and 4 bases respectively, with 13 bases between them. Looked up from germline, CDR1 is KGHSH and CDR2 is LQKENI. This CDR3 is 15 amino acids long. The CDR3: CASSPPGAVGNTIYF. The CDR3 coding sequence is TGTGCCAGCTCACCTCCGGGGGCGGTAGGAAACACCATATATTTT.

This clonotype appeared many times. The rearrangement uses TRBV11-1 and TRBJ1-1; D is unresolved. Trimming shortened V by 0 bases and J by 0 bases, and 17 bases separated the two germline ends. Germline V gene data show CDR1 as SGHAT and CDR2 as FQDESV (reference sequence). The CDR3 extends over 18 amino acids. CDR3 coding DNA: TGTGCCAGCAGCTTAGCACCGGGGTCGGGCCCTATGAACACTGAAGCTTTCTTT. Translated: CASSLAPGSGPMNTEAFF. The variable domain in full, completed from reference TRBV11-1 and TRBJ1-1, reads EAEVAQSPRYKITEKSQAVAFWCDPISGHATLYWYRQILGQGPELLVQFQDESVVDDSQLPKDRFSAERLKGVDSTLKIQPAELGDSAMYLCASSLAPGSGPMNTEAFFGQGTRLTVV.

This clonotype was counted many times. The rearrangement links TRBV11-3 to TRBJ2-5; D not resolved. CDR1 and CDR2 (germline): SGHNT, YENEEA. V was shortened by 9 bases and J by 0 bases, with 11 bases between the two germline ends. CDR3 length: 13 amino acids. CDR3 coding DNA: TGTGCCAGTGGGCCTGGGTACCAAGAGACCCAGTACTTC. Translated, it gives CASGPGYQETQYF.

The chain is built from TRBV20-1 and TRBJ2-7; 11 bases are shared with TRBD1. The CDR3 runs to 15 residues. V shed 3 bases, J shed 5 bases, and the junction held 9 bases outside the gene matches. Germline loops: CDR1 DFQATT, CDR2 SNEGSKA (reference sequence). The CDR3 here is CSARRPGQGADEQYF. The CDR3 coding sequence is TGCAGTGCTAGGCGTCCCGGACAGGGGGCAGACGAGCAGTACTTC.

DNA for the CDR3: TGTGCCAGCAGTTTGATGCTACACCGCCAAGAGACCCAGTACTTC. Translation gives CASSLMLHRQETQYF. This chain uses TRBV28 with TRBJ2-5; no definite D call. CDR1 and CDR2 (germline): MDHEN, SYDVKM. V gave up 3 bases and J gave up 1 base, with 12 bases separating them. This CDR3 contains 15 residues.

This clonotype came up many times. This sequence joins TRBV6-1 and TRBJ1-2; no clear D. The CDR3 totals 15 residues. Germline V lookup: CDR1 MNHNS, CDR2 SASEGT. V shed 4 bases and J shed 3 bases, with 15 bases lying between them. CDR3 residues: CASSVQRNPDYGYTF. CDR3 coding DNA: TGTGCCAGCAGTGTTCAACGAAATCCCGACTATGGCTACACCTTC.

This clonotype came up many times. CDR3 coding DNA: TGTGCCAGCAGTTCCCAACTCCAAGAGACCCAGTACTTC. It specifies CASSSQLQETQYF. This rearrangement joins TRBV27 to TRBJ2-5; D is unclear. CDR1 MNHEY and CDR2 SMNVEV come from the germline V gene (reference sequence). Trimming cost V 4 bases and J 1 base, with 7 bases left between them. The CDR3 contains 13 residues.

This clonotype was counted ten times or more. This is likely a read error, given that the CDR3 carries no conserved phenylalanine or tryptophan at its end. This rearrangement joins TRBV6-1 to TRBJ1-2, with D unclear. Germline V gene data show CDR1 as MNHNS and CDR2 as SASEGT. Trimming stripped 10 bases from V and 5 bases from J, with 14 bases between. The CDR3 is 12 residues long. The CDR3 bases are TGTGCCATCAAGAGGGCAGCGTATGGCTACACCCTC. Its protein product is CAIKRAAYGYTL.

This clonotype appeared many times. A much larger clonotype is one base distant, so this may be a read error. The genes are TRBV12-3 or TRBV12-4 and TRBJ1-2, with 10 positions matching TRBD1. The CDR3 runs 12 residues. V lost 6 bases, J lost 8 bases, and 3 bases stayed unmatched. CDR3 bases: TGTGCCAGCAGCGACAGGGGGCGAGGCTACACCTTC. It translates to CASSDRGRGYTF.

This clonotype was counted ten times or more. V gene TRBV6-4 combines with J gene TRBJ1-1, with unresolved D. Trimming shortened V by 7 bases and J by 0 bases, and 9 bases separated the two germline ends. Germline loops: CDR1 MRHNA, CDR2 SNTAGT. CDR3 size: 13 residues. The CDR3 loop reads CASKEVLNTEAFF. The CDR3 DNA reads TGTGCCAGCAAGGAGGTCCTGAACACTGAAGCTTTCTTT.

The J gene is TRBJ2-7, the V gene TRBV12-3 or TRBV12-4; 8 bases map to TRBD1. V lost 7 bases to trimming and J lost 2 bases; unmatched junction nucleotides: 7. This CDR3 spans 14 amino acids. CDR3 DNA sequence: TGTGCCAGCACCTTGCAGGGGGCGACCTACGAGCAGTACTTC. Translation gives CASTLQGATYEQYF.

This clonotype was detected many times. This chain connects TRBV2 to TRBJ2-7; D gene ambiguous. The CDR3 length is 14 residues. The germline V gene has CDR1 SNHLY and CDR2 FYNNEI. V was clipped by 1 base and J by 0 bases, with 7 bases between them. CDR3 DNA sequence: TGTGCCAGCAGTGAAGGCAGTAGCTCCTACGAGCAGTACTTC. Translating gives CASSEGSSSYEQYF.

V gene TRBV20-1 combines with J gene TRBJ2-7; D might be TRBD2 (6 bases). CDR1 and CDR2 from the germline V gene are DFQATT and SNEGSKA (reference sequence). Trimming left V 7 bases short and J 6 bases short, with 25 bases between. This CDR3 region has 15 residues. CDR3 sequence reads: CSVRPLRDFHPEQYF. CDR3 coding DNA: TGCAGTGTTCGGCCCCTACGGGACTTCCACCCCGAGCAGTACTTC.

This clonotype was recorded at least ten times. The chain combines TRBV20-1 with TRBJ1-5; 8 bases are a match to TRBD1. The germline gives CDR1 DFQATT, CDR2 SNEGSKA (reference sequence). The CDR3 length is 16 residues. Trimming at V came to 2 bases and at J to 2 bases, leaving 8 bases not matched to a gene. The CDR3 reads CSARWSGGIGNQPQHF. The CDR3 region has the DNA TGCAGTGCTAGATGGTCAGGGGGCATTGGCAATCAGCCCCAGCATTTT.

There are many counts of this clonotype. This chain uses TRBV20-1 with TRBJ2-7; 8 bases match TRBD2. The germline gives CDR1 DFQATT, CDR2 SNEGSKA (reference sequence). V lost 3 bases and J lost 0; bases outside the gene matches: 4. CDR3 size: 14 residues. CDR3 nucleotides: TGCAGTGCTAGTCGGCTAGCGGGCTCCTACGAGCAGTACTTC. The encoded protein is CSASRLAGSYEQYF.

A few counts support this clonotype. The chain carries TRBV3-1 and TRBJ1-1; possibly TRBD1 for D (6 bases). This CDR3 is built from 15 residues. Between the trimmed V and J ends, which lost 2 bases and 1 base, there was a span of 11 bases. Per the germline V gene, CDR1 is LGHDT and CDR2 is YNNKEL (reference sequence). CDR3 residues: CASSQFPTGNTEAFF. As DNA, the CDR3 is TGTGCCAGCAGCCAATTCCCGACAGGGAACACTGAAGCTTTCTTT.

This clonotype has a count of ten or more. This sequence joins TRBV7-2 and TRBJ2-7, with 13 bases fitting TRBD2. This CDR3 spans 16 amino acids. J lost 2 bases, V lost 5 bases, and 6 bases had no gene match. Per the germline V gene, CDR1 is SGHTA and CDR2 is FQGNSA. CDR3 residues: CASSKGLAGDPYEQYF. CDR3 bases: TGTGCCAGCAGCAAAGGACTAGCGGGGGACCCCTACGAGCAGTACTTC.

The chain links TRBV9 to TRBJ2-7; the match to TRBD1 covers 7 bases. V was pared by 2 bases and J by 0 bases, with 14 bases of the junction left unmatched. Per the germline V gene, CDR1 is SGDLS and CDR2 is YYNGEE. There are 18 residues in the CDR3. CDR3 sequence reads: CASSVRDRQQSPSYEQYF. CDR3 coding DNA: TGTGCCAGCAGCGTTCGGGACAGACAGCAAAGTCCCTCCTACGAGCAGTACTTC.

This clonotype has a count of ten or more. The genes are TRBV5-1 and TRBJ1-6, with D unclear. The ends were cut back, 0 bases at V and 7 bases at J, with 11 bases in the middle. The CDR3 length is 15 residues. Looked up from germline, CDR1 is SGHRS and CDR2 is YFSETQ. The CDR3 region has the DNA TGCGCCAGCAGCTTGGTCGCAGTGGGGAATTCACCCCTCCACTTT. Translating gives CASSLVAVGNSPLHF.

This clonotype was recorded at least ten times. CDR3 nucleotides: TGTGCCTCCAGCGGGGGGCCTGAAGCTTTCTTT. It yields the protein CASSGGPEAFF. The chain recombines TRBV2 with TRBJ1-1, with a weak D call TRBD1 (6 bases). Trimming removed 11 bases from V and 6 bases from J, with 13 bases in between. This CDR3 contains 11 residues. Germline CDR1 SNHLY, CDR2 FYNNEI.

There are many counts of this clonotype. The CDR3 DNA sequence: TGCGCCAGCGGGGGACAGGAGGGCGGGGAGCTGTTTTTT. This codes for CASGGQEGGELFF. The rearrangement uses TRBV5-1 and TRBJ2-2, with 8 bases that match TRBD1. Trimming took 7 bases from V and 7 from J; bases not matched to a gene: 6. Per the germline V gene, CDR1 is SGHRS and CDR2 is YFSETQ. The CDR3 totals 13 residues.

The sample holds many counts of this clonotype. The gene calls are TRBV12-3 or TRBV12-4 and TRBJ1-1; 7 nucleotides line up with TRBD1. The J segment lost 4 bases and the V segment lost 6 bases, leaving 5 bases of the junction unmatched. This CDR3 has 13 residues. The CDR3: CASRQGYGTEAFF. The DNA for the CDR3 is TGTGCCAGCAGACAGGGGTACGGCACTGAAGCTTTCTTT.

The chain employs TRBV30 and TRBJ1-6; D gene unclear. The CDR3 covers 14 residues. V lost 4 bases and J lost 7, with 14 bases in between. Germline lookup yields CDR1 GTSNPN and CDR2 SVGIG (reference sequence). The CDR3 DNA sequence: TGTGCCTGGAAAGGAGTCAGAAAGAATTCACCCCTCCACTTT. The encoded protein is CAWKGVRKNSPLHF.

V and J are TRBV27 and TRBJ1-6; no definite D call. The CDR3 covers 15 residues. The germline gives CDR1 MNHEY, CDR2 SMNVEV (reference sequence). V dropped 7 bases and J dropped 7 bases, with 17 bases sitting between them. The CDR3 region is CASTPRGGSNSPLHF. Written as DNA, the CDR3 is TGTGCCAGCACCCCTCGGGGAGGGTCGAATTCACCCCTCCACTTT.